The next 6 T cell receptor beta chains were all read from a single sample in a study of T cell responses to AZD1222 COVID-19 vaccine (dated by TCRdb to the early 2020s). Library method: the immunoSEQ multiplex PCR assay. The table comes from immuneACCESS by way of TCRdb, which keeps in-frame sequences with V and J called. Part of the clones is missing from these tables; in studies checked, under half for an unresolved V gene and the rest for unknown reasons. The sample table holds tens of thousands of clones, of which about nine tenths were seen once. The ten top clones hold 15% to 20% of the sample. In the paper's terms, the time point label means: baseline before first vaccination. Material: peripheral blood, obtained on day 0 of AZD1222 vaccination. These receptor sequences come from an adult in good health.

This sequence joins TRBV7-5 and TRBJ1-1; the D call TRBD1 from the table was never checked on the DNA. TRBV7-5 counts as a pseudogene. This CDR3 region has 12 residues. CDR3 protein: CARSGANTEAFF. The CDR3 DNA sequence: TGTGCCAGAAGCGGGGCGAACACTGAAGCTTTCTTT.

This rearrangement joins TRBV6-5 to TRBJ1-3, with 7 bases aligning to TRBD1. Germline V lookup: CDR1 MNHEY, CDR2 SVGAGI. The CDR3 sequence is 13 residues long. V shed 10 bases and J 3 bases; nucleotides not matched to a gene: 6. In DNA, the CDR3 is TGTGCCACACAGGGGCCAGATGGAAACACCATATATTTT. This encodes CATQGPDGNTIYF.

In this sample, this clone turned up once. The chain recombines TRBV6-6 with TRBJ1-3; D ambiguous. CDR3 size: 14 residues. In germline, CDR1 is MNHNY, CDR2 SVGAGI (reference sequence). The V end was cut by 2 bases, the J end by 0 bases, with 5 bases between. CDR3 DNA sequence: TGTGCCAGCAGTTACGCTGCCTCTGGAAACACCATATATTTT. It translates to CASSYAASGNTIYF.

This rearrangement joins TRBV3-1 (or the pseudogene TRBV3-2) to TRBJ1-1; no clear D gene. V was pared by 3 bases and J by 0 bases, with 8 bases between. Germline CDR1 reads LGHDT; CDR2 reads YNNKEL (reference sequence). The CDR3 is 14 residues long. CDR3 in amino acids: CASSQVGLNTEAFF. CDR3 DNA: TGTGCCAGCAGCCAGGTAGGCTTGAACACTGAAGCTTTCTTT.

The chain is built from TRBV10-3 and TRBJ1-4; the D gene is possibly TRBD1 (5 bases). The V end was cut by 0 bases, the J end by 5 bases, with 10 bases between. The CDR3 has 15 residues. CDR1 is ENHRY, CDR2 SYGVKD, per germline. The CDR3 sequence is CAISESSGVNEKLFF. CDR3 coding DNA: TGTGCCATCAGTGAGTCATCGGGGGTGAATGAAAAACTGTTTTTT.

This clone was seen just once. V gene TRBV15 combines with J gene TRBJ2-1, with a possible D match to TRBD2 (5 bases). The germline V and J ends were trimmed by 5 bases and 0 bases, with 11 bases remaining between them. CDR1 is LNHNV, CDR2 YYDKDF, per germline (reference sequence). The CDR3 sequence is 15 residues long. CDR3 residues: CATSQADLSYNEQFF. The CDR3 nucleotides are TGTGCCACCAGCCAAGCGGACCTCTCCTACAATGAGCAGTTCTTC.